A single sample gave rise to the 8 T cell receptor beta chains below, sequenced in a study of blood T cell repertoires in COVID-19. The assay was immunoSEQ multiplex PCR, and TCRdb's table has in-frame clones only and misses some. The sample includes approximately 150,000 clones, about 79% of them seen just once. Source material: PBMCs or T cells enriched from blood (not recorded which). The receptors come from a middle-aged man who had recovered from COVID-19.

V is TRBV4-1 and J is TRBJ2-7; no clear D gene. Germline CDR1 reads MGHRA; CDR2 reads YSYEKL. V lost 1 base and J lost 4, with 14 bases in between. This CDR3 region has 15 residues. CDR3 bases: TGCGCCAGCAGCCAAGGGAATGCCAACGGGTACGAGCAGTACTTC. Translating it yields CASSQGNANGYEQYF.

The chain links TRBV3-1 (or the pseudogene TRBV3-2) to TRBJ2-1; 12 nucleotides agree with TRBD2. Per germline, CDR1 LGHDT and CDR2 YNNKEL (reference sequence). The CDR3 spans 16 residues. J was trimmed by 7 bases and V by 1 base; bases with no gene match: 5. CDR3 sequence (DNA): TGTGCCAGCAGCCAAGCCCTAACTAGCGGGAGGAATGAGCAGTTCTTC. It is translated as CASSQALTSGRNEQFF.

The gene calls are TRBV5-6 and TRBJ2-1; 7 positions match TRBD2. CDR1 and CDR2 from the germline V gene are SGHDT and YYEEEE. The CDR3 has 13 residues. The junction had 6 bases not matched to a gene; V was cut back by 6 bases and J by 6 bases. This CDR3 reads CASTTGGVNEQFF. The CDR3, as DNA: TGTGCCAGCACCACGGGGGGAGTCAATGAGCAGTTCTTC.

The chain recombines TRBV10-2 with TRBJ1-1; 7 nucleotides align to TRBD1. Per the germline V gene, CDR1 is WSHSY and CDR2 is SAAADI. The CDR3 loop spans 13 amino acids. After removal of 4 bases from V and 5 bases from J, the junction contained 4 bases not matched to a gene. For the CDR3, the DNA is TGCGCCAGCAGTGCTACAGGGGTGACTGAAGCTTTCTTT. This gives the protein CASSATGVTEAFF.

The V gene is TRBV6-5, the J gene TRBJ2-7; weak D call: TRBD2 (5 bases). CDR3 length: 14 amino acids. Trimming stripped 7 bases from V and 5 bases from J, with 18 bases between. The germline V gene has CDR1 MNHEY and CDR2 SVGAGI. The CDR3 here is CASTQTRGLNEQYF. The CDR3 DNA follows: TGTGCCAGCACCCAAACTAGAGGGTTGAACGAGCAGTACTTC.

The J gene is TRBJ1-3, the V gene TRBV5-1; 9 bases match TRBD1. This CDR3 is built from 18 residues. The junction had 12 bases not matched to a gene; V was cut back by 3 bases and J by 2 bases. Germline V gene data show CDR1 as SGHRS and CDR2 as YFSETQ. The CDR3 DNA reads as TGCGCCAGCAGCTCGCGGGTTGGGACAGGGTGGGCTGGAAACACCATATATTTT. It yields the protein CASSSRVGTGWAGNTIYF.

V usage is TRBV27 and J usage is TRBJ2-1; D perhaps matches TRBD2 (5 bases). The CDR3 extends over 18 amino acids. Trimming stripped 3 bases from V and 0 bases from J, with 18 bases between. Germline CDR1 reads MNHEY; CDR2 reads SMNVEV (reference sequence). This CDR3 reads CASSFTSGGRSSYNEQFF. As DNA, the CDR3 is TGTGCCAGCAGTTTCACCTCGGGCGGGCGGAGCTCCTACAATGAGCAGTTCTTC.

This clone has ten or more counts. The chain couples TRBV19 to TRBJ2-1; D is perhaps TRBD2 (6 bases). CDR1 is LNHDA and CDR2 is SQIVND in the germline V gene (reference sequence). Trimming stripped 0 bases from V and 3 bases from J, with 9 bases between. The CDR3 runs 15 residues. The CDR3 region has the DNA TGTGCCAGTAGTATAGATAGCGGAAGCTACAATGAGCAGTTCTTC. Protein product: CASSIDSGSYNEQFF.